There are many counts of the clone carrying this T cell receptor (beta chain). Its antigen is not known. CDR1 KGHSH and CDR2 LQKENI come from the germline V gene. The CDR3 loop spans 14 amino acids. The ends lost 2 bases at V and 6 bases at J; junction bases unmatched: 3. The authors gated naive CD8 T cells as CD8+CD4-CCR7+CD45RA+ for sorting. MiXCR, run by TCRdb on the PCR reads, gives a single entry per CDR3 protein. This sample yields about 36,000 distinct CDR3 sequences, of which approximately 17% are seen a single time; more than 6.5% belongs to the top ten. This sample stems from a study of molecular identifiers for immune sequencing clone quantification. Points from the study as a whole: Spiked Jurkat TCR RNA originating from one cell could reportedly be identified amid more than 800,000 naive cells. The study found clones above 20 RNA copies held over 98% of effector molecules and under 1% in naive cells. Highly expanded clone sizes could end up underestimated if a barcode were shared by identical TCR molecules.

Sequencing was carried out using naive CD8+ T cells from blood, with Jurkat cell RNA spiked in. As to subset: FACS-sorted CD8+CD4-CCR7+CD45RA+ naive T cells. The clonotype originates from a human donor in good health. Some libraries in this study had Jurkat cell RNA spiked in. The V gene is TRBV18, the J gene TRBJ2-1, with TRBD2 matching 8 bases. CDR3 region: CASSPSSGSNEQFF. The CDR3 DNA is TGTGCCAGCTCACCATCCAGCGGGAGCAATGAGCAGTTCTTC.